This entry is about one TCR beta chain. Germline V gene lookup returns CDR1 MNHEY and CDR2 SVGAGI. V lost 2 bases, J lost 7 bases, and 11 bases lay in between. This CDR3 has 13 amino acids. This sample is drawn from a study of cytomegalovirus exposure and HLA in healthy donors. The PCR ran on 60 Vbeta and 13 Jbeta primers. Profiled with immunoSEQ multiplex PCR; TCRdb holds only in-frame clones, not every one. The repertoire includes around 200,000 clones, roughly 75% of them detected once, and approximately 4.8% sits in the top ten. The TCR comes from a young man in good health and CMV-seropositive. The sample taken for sequencing was PBMCs. The chain uses TRBV6-5 and TRBJ1-1; TRBD1 is a possible D gene (5 bases). CDR3 sequence: CASSYRGGGEAFF. As DNA, the CDR3 is TGTGCCAGCAGTTACAGGGGAGGCGGTGAAGCTTTCTTT.